Each of the 21 T cell receptor beta chains below was sequenced from the same sample in a study of blood T cell repertoires in COVID-19. This table comes from immunoSEQ multiplex PCR, and its TCRdb copy is limited to in-frame clones, with some not included. The sample has 140,000 to 150,000 clones, around 91% seen once; the top ten hold around an eighth. Sequenced input: peripheral blood. These receptors all come from a man aged 18 to 30 with COVID-19, enrolled during active disease.

This clone has a single count. The chain uses TRBV7-2 and TRBJ1-5; tentatively, D is TRBD1 (5 bases). Trimming stripped 5 bases from V and 4 bases from J, with 9 bases between. Germline V gene sequence: CDR1 SGHTA, CDR2 FQGNSA. The CDR3 totals 13 residues. The CDR3 region is CASSQGWNQPQHF. The CDR3 DNA sequence: TGTGCCAGCAGCCAGGGTTGGAATCAGCCCCAGCATTTT.

The chain couples TRBV6-5 to TRBJ2-7, with D possibly matching TRBD1 (5 bases). Germline V gene lookup returns CDR1 MNHEY and CDR2 SVGAGI. V lost 2 bases and J lost 6, with 5 bases in between. CDR3 size: 11 residues. The CDR3 loop reads CASSYRGEQYF. The CDR3 DNA sequence: TGTGCCAGCAGTTACAGGGGCGAGCAGTACTTC.

The chain is built from TRBV6-2 or TRBV6-3 and TRBJ2-2; 7 bases fit TRBD1. Germline V lookup: CDR1 MNHEY, CDR2 SVGEGT. The V and J ends lost 4 bases and 4 bases, in that order; junction bases with no gene match: 3. This CDR3 has 14 amino acids. CDR3 in DNA: TGTGCCAGCAGTTGGGCAGGGGGCACCGGGGAGCTGTTTTTT. It translates to CASSWAGGTGELFF.

This rearrangement joins TRBV30 to TRBJ1-2, with 9 bases aligning to TRBD1. The CDR3 covers 14 residues. The junction had 10 bases not matched to a gene; V was cut back by 5 bases and J by 6 bases. Looked up from germline, CDR1 is GTSNPN and CDR2 is SVGIG (reference sequence). This CDR3 reads CAWGTGTGSDGYTF. CDR3 DNA sequence: TGTGCCTGGGGGACCGGGACAGGGAGTGATGGCTACACCTTC.

The chain has TRBV6-2 or TRBV6-3 and TRBJ2-1, with 11 bases matching TRBD2. Trimming removed 0 bases from V and 8 bases from J; junction bases left unmatched: 21. Germline CDR1 is MNHEY and CDR2 is SVGEGT. This CDR3 has 21 amino acids. The CDR3 region is CASSYSQGLAGGSKIVDEQFF. CDR3 nucleotides: TGTGCCAGCAGTTACTCGCAAGGGCTAGCGGGAGGATCTAAGATAGTCGATGAGCAGTTCTTC.

CDR3 sequence: CASSAGLLYEQYF. The CDR3 DNA reads as TGTGCCAGCAGCGCCGGACTGCTCTACGAGCAGTACTTC. V and J are TRBV7-8 and TRBJ2-7; D may be TRBD2 (5 bases). The germline V and J ends were trimmed by 5 bases and 3 bases, with 11 bases remaining between them. The CDR3 is made up of 13 amino acids. Germline lookup yields CDR1 SGHVS and CDR2 FQNEAQ.

This rearrangement joins TRBV3-1 (or the pseudogene TRBV3-2) to TRBJ2-2; 12 bases are shared with TRBD2. This CDR3 is built from 16 residues. The V gene's germline CDR1 is LGHDT and CDR2 YNNKEL (reference sequence). Trimming at V came to 4 bases and at J to 5 bases, leaving 5 bases not matched to a gene. Here the CDR3 reads CASSPGLAGSTGELFF. CDR3 nucleotides: TGTGCCAGCAGCCCGGGACTAGCGGGTAGTACCGGGGAGCTGTTTTTT.

J is TRBJ2-1 and V is TRBV10-2, with D possibly TRBD2 on 6 matching bases. V lost 6 bases and J 2 bases, leaving 11 bases between the germline ends. From germline, CDR1 is WSHSY and CDR2 SAAADI. CDR3 length: 14 amino acids. The CDR3 DNA follows: TGCGCCAGCAGGATGCGGGGTACCTACAATGAGCAGTTCTTC. This encodes CASRMRGTYNEQFF.

This clone has more than one count but fewer than ten. The V call is TRBV6-5, the J call TRBJ2-7; 7 bases are a match to TRBD2. The ends lost 2 bases at V and 2 bases at J; junction bases unmatched: 3. The CDR3 consists of 14 residues. Germline V gene data show CDR1 as MNHEY and CDR2 as SVGAGI. CDR3 protein: CASSYGGSPYEQYF. CDR3 in DNA: TGTGCCAGCAGTTACGGCGGGAGTCCCTACGAGCAGTACTTC.

This clone came up a few times. The V call is TRBV7-2, the J call TRBJ2-7, with 8 bases lining up with TRBD1. V trimming: 5 bases; J trimming: 5 bases; junction bases outside the gene matches: 8. The CDR3 has 14 amino acids. Germline V gene lookup returns CDR1 SGHTA and CDR2 FQGNSA. CDR3 amino acids: CASSHWDRIHEQYF. DNA of the CDR3: TGTGCCAGCAGCCATTGGGACAGGATCCACGAGCAGTACTTC.

In its sample, this clone was seen once. The chain couples TRBV7-6 to TRBJ2-5; 7 nucleotides agree with TRBD1. V trimming: 4 bases; J trimming: 4 bases; junction bases outside the gene matches: 18. This CDR3 is built from 18 residues. Germline CDR1 reads SGHVS; CDR2 reads FNYEAQ. For the CDR3, the DNA is TGTGCCAGCAGCTCGCTTCCCTCCGGGACAGCCCTAAGAGAGACCCAGTACTTC. Its translation is CASSSLPSGTALRETQYF.

This chain uses TRBV5-1 with TRBJ1-3; D gene unclear. V was pared by 2 bases and J by 2 bases, with 8 bases between. The CDR3 has 14 amino acids. Germline V gives CDR1 SGHRS, CDR2 YFSETQ. CDR3 sequence (DNA): TGCGCCAGCAGCTTAGACGGGGCTGGAAACACCATATATTTT. It codes for CASSLDGAGNTIYF.

The count of this clone is one. CDR3: CASSPPGSGGLSDTQYF. CDR3 DNA sequence: TGTGCCAGCAGCCCACCGGGGTCAGGGGGTCTGTCAGATACGCAGTATTTT. V is TRBV9 and J is TRBJ2-3, with TRBD1 matching over 7 bases. The V segment lost 4 bases and the J segment 4 bases; nucleotides outside the gene matches: 15. CDR3 length: 17 amino acids. The germline gives CDR1 SGDLS, CDR2 YYNGEE. Variable domain in full (rest from reference TRBV9 and TRBJ2-3): DSGVTQTPKHLITATGQRVTLRCSPRSGDLSVYWYQQSLDQGLQFLIQYYNGEERAKGNILERFSAQQFPDLHSELNLSSLELGDSALYFCASSPPGSGGLSDTQYFGPGTRLTVL.

This clone was detected once. The chain employs TRBV13 and TRBJ2-1; 14 positions match TRBD2. The germline V gene encodes CDR1 PRHDT and CDR2 FYEKMQ (reference sequence). The CDR3 length is 15 residues. After removal of 4 bases from V and 8 bases from J, the junction contained 4 bases not matched to a gene. CDR3 coding DNA: TGTGCCAGCAGCTGGGGGACTAGCGGGAGCTATGAGCAGTTCTTC. Its protein is CASSWGTSGSYEQFF.

The chain recombines TRBV5-4 with TRBJ1-2; D perhaps matches TRBD1 (6 bases). The CDR3 consists of 16 residues. Germline assignment: CDR1 SGHNT and CDR2 YYREEE (reference sequence). Trimming took 2 bases from V and 5 from J, leaving 19 bases between them. CDR3 DNA: TGTGCCAGCAGCTTTGCAGGCGCCAGGGGTGGGTATGGCTACACCTTC. This codes for CASSFAGARGGYGYTF.

This clone showed up many times. The chain employs TRBV5-4 and TRBJ1-6; D gene uncertain. Germline loops: CDR1 SGHNT, CDR2 YYREEE (reference sequence). The CDR3 sequence is 14 residues long. V gave up 0 bases and J gave up 6 bases, with 7 bases separating them. The CDR3 reads CASSLGTSNSPLHF. The CDR3, as DNA: TGTGCCAGCAGCTTGGGCACTTCTAATTCACCCCTCCACTTT.

This clone has a handful of counts. For the CDR3, the DNA is TGTGCCAGCAGTGAAGGGAGGCACACTGAAGCTTTCTTT. It is translated as CASSEGRHTEAFF. J is TRBJ1-1 and V is TRBV6-4; D is uncertain. With 3 bases removed from V and 3 bases from J, the gap between germline ends came to 8 bases. The CDR3 extends over 13 amino acids. CDR1 is MRHNA, CDR2 SNTAGT, per germline.

The genes are TRBV12-3 or TRBV12-4 and TRBJ2-7, with 11 bases aligning to TRBD1. The V and J ends lost 5 bases and 5 bases, in that order; junction bases with no gene match: 2. This CDR3 has 13 amino acids. Here the CDR3 DNA reads TGTGCCAGCAGTAGGACAGGGGGCAACGAGCAGTACTTC. This gives the protein CASSRTGGNEQYF.

The chain links TRBV11-2 to TRBJ2-7; 10 bases agree with TRBD2. The length of the CDR3 is 16 residues. J gave up 7 bases and V 2 bases, and 11 bases lay outside the gene matches. CDR1 is SGHAT, CDR2 FQNNGV, per germline. The CDR3 loop is CASSLIPAGGPGEQYF. CDR3 DNA: TGTGCCAGCAGCTTAATCCCAGCGGGAGGGCCGGGGGAGCAGTACTTC.

J is TRBJ2-6 and V is TRBV19, with D possibly being TRBD1 (5 bases). V was shortened by 3 bases and J by 2 bases, with 8 bases between the two germline ends. The length of the CDR3 is 15 residues. Germline CDR1 LNHDA, CDR2 SQIVND (reference sequence). The CDR3 bases are TGTGCCAGTAGTATGGGCAGGGCTGGGGCCAACGTCCTGACTTTC. Translation gives CASSMGRAGANVLTF.

The rearrangement links TRBV6-6 to TRBJ2-1; 9 nucleotides line up with TRBD1. Unmatched junction bases numbered 9, after V lost 5 bases and J lost 4 bases. This CDR3 is 16 amino acids long. Germline V gives CDR1 MNHNY, CDR2 SVGAGI (reference sequence). CDR3 loop: CASSRNRDRVYNEQFF. The CDR3 coding sequence is TGTGCCAGCAGTCGAAACCGGGACAGGGTATACAATGAGCAGTTCTTC.